Detailed here is one T cell receptor (beta chain). Germline CDR1 reads LNHNV; CDR2 reads YYDKDF (reference sequence). This CDR3 region has 15 residues. V lost 7 bases and J 1 base, leaving 16 bases between the germline ends. An amount of RNA that ranged from 0.5 to 1 ug was reverse transcribed with random hexamers. TCRdb reanalysed the immunoSEQ multiplex PCR reads using MiXCR and keeps one entry per CDR3 protein. The sample lists around 190,000 distinct CDR3 sequences, roughly 94% seen once, with about 0.1% in the top ten. The source of the sample is a study of CD8 T cells in Susac syndrome. The rearrangement uses TRBV15 and TRBJ2-5; D is tentatively TRBD1 or TRBD2 (6 bases each). The TCR comes from a human donor in good health. The sequenced sample was CD4+ T cells from PBMCs. CDR3 amino acids: CATTLGGQFQETQYF. The CDR3 DNA follows: TGTGCCACCACCCTAGGGGGGCAGTTCCAAGAGACCCAGTACTTC. The complete variable domain, with remaining parts taken from reference TRBV15 and TRBJ2-5, reads DAMVIQNPRYQVTQFGKPVTLSCSQTLNHNVMYWYQQKSSQAPKLLFHYYDKDFNNEADTPDNFQSRRPNTSFCFLDIRSPGLGDTAMYLCATTLGGQFQETQYFGPGTRLLVL.